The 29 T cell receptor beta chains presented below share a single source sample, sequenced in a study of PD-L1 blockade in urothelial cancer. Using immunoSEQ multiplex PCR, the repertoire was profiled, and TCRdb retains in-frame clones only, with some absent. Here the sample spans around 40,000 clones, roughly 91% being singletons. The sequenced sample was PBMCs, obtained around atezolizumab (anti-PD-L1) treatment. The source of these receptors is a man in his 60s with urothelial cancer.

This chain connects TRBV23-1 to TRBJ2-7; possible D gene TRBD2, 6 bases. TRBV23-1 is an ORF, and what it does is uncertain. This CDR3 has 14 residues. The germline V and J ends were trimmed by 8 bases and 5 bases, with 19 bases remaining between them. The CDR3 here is CASFLRRGVHEQYF. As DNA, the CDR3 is TGCGCCAGCTTCCTGAGGCGGGGCGTCCACGAGCAGTACTTC.

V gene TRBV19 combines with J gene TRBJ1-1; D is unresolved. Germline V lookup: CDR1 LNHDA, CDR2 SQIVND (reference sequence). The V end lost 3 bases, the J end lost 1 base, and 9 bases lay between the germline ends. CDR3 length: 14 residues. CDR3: CASSISSTNTEAFF. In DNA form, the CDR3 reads TGTGCCAGTAGTATTTCGAGCACGAACACTGAAGCTTTCTTT.

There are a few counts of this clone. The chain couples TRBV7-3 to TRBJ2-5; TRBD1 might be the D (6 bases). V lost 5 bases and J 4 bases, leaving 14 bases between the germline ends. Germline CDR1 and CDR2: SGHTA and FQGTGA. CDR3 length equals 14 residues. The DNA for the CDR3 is TGTGCCAGCAGCCCCGGGGACATGAGAGAGACCCAGTACTTC. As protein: CASSPGDMRETQYF.

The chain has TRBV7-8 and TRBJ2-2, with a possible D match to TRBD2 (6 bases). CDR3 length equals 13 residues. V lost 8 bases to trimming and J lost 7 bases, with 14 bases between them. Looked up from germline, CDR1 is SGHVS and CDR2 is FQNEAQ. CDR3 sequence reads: CASAFAGGGELFF. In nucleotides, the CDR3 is TGTGCCAGCGCTTTTGCCGGGGGCGGGGAGCTGTTTTTT. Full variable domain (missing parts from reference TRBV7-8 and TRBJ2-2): GAGVSQSPRYKVAKRGQDVALRCDPISGHVSLFWYQQALGQGPEFLTYFQNEAQLDKSGLPSDRFFAERPEGSVSTLKIQRTQQEDSAVYLCASAFAGGGELFFGEGSRLTVL.

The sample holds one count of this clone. The CDR3 sequence is CAISEGRVSTDTQYF. For the CDR3, the DNA is TGTGCCATCAGTGAGGGGCGGGTTAGCACAGATACGCAGTATTTT. The V gene is TRBV10-3, the J gene TRBJ2-3; possible D gene TRBD2, 5 bases. Germline-derived CDR1 and CDR2 are ENHRY and SYGVKD. Deletions cut 2 bases from V and 0 bases from J, with 9 bases between. This CDR3 has 15 residues.

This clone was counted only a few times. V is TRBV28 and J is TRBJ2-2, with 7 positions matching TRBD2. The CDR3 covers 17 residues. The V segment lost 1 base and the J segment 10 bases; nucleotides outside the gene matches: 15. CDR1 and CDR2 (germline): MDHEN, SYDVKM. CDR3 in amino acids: CASSLYKRGYRPPELFF. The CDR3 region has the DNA TGTGCCAGCAGTTTATACAAGCGGGGCTACCGGCCTCCGGAGCTGTTTTTT.

Here the CDR3 reads CASRGPINQPQHF. CDR3 nucleotide sequence: TGTGCCAGCCGCGGGCCAATCAATCAGCCCCAGCATTTT. V usage is TRBV6-1 and J usage is TRBJ1-5, with D uncertain. The CDR3 is 13 residues long. Trimming cost V 8 bases and J 3 bases, with 11 bases left between them. Germline loops: CDR1 MNHNS, CDR2 SASEGT.

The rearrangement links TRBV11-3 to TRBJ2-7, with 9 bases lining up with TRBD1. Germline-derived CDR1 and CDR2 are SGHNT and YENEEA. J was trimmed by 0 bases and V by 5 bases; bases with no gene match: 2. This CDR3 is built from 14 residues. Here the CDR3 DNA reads TGTGCCAGCAGCGGACAGGGGAGCTCCTACGAGCAGTACTTC. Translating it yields CASSGQGSSYEQYF. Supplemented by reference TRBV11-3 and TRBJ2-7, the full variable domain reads EAGVVQSPRYKIIEKKQPVAFWCNPISGHNTLYWYLQNLGQGPELLIRYENEEAVDDSQLPKDRFSAERLKGVDSTLKIQPAELGDSAVYLCASSGQGSSYEQYFGPGTRLTVT.

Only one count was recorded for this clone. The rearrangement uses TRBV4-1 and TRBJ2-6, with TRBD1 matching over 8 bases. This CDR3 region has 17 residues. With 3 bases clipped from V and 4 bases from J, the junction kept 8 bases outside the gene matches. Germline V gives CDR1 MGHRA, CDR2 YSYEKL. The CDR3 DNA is TGCGCCAGCAGCCAGGGGCAGGGGGCGCCCGGGGCCAACGTCCTGACTTTC. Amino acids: CASSQGQGAPGANVLTF.

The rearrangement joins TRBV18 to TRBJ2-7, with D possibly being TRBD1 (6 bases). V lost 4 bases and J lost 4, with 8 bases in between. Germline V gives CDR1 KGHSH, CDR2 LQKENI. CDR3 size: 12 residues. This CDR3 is CASSQDSYEQYF. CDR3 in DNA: TGTGCCAGCTCACAGGACAGTTACGAGCAGTACTTC. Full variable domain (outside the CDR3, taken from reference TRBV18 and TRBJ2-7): NAGVMQNPRHLVRRRGQEARLRCSPMKGHSHVYWYRQLPEEGLKFMVYLQKENIIDESGMPKERFSAEFPKEGPSILRIQQVVRGDSAAYFCASSQDSYEQYFGPGTRLTVT.

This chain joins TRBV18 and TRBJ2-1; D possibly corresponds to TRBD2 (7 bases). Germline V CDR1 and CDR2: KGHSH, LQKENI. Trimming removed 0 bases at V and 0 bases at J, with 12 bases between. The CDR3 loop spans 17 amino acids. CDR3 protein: CASSPPGGPASYNEQFF. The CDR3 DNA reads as TGTGCCAGCTCACCACCGGGGGGGCCAGCCTCCTACAATGAGCAGTTCTTC.

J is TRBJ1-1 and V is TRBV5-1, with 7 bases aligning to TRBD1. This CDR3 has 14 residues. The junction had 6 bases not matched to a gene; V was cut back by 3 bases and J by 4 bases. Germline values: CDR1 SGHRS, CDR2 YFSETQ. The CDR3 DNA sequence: TGCGCCAGCAGCTGGGGGGCAGGGGGCACTGAAGCTTTCTTT. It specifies CASSWGAGGTEAFF.

Here the CDR3 reads CASSPRRGLCGGYTF. The CDR3 nucleotides are TGTGCCAGCAGCCCTCGCAGGGGGCTCTGCGGTGGCTACACCTTC. The chain is built from TRBV7-3 and TRBJ1-2, with 8 bases that match TRBD1. V lost 5 bases, J lost 7 bases, and 12 bases stayed unmatched. Germline loops: CDR1 SGHTA, CDR2 FQGTGA. This CDR3 has 15 amino acids.

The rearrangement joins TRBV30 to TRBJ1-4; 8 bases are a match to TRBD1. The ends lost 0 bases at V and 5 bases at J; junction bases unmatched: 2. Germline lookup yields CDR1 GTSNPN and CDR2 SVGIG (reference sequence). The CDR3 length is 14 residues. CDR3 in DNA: TGTGCCTGGAGTGTACAGGGGGGGAATGAAAAACTGTTTTTT. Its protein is CAWSVQGGNEKLFF.

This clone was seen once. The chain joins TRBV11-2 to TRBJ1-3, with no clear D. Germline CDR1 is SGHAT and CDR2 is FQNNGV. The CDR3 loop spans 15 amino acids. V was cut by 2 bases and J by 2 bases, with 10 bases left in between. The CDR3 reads CASSLSTVAGNTIYF. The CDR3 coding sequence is TGTGCCAGCAGCTTATCCACAGTCGCTGGAAACACCATATATTTT.

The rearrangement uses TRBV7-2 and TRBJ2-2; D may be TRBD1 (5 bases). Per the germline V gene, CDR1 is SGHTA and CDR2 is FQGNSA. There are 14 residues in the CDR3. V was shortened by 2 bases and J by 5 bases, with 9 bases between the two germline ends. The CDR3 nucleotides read TGTGCCAGCAGCTTAAAAAGGGGAACCGGGGAGCTGTTTTTT. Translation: CASSLKRGTGELFF.

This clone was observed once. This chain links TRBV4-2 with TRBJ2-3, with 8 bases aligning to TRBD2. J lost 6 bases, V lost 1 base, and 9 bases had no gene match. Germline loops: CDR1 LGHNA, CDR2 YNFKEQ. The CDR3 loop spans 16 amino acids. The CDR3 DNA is TGTGCCAGCAGCCAAGCCGGGGGGGGGCCTGCGGATACGCAGTATTTT. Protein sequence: CASSQAGGGPADTQYF.

The CDR3: CASSSNQGGDLNTEAFF. In nucleotides, the CDR3 is TGCGCCAGCAGCTCGAACCAAGGGGGAGACTTGAACACTGAAGCTTTCTTT. The chain carries TRBV5-1 and TRBJ1-1; tentatively, D is TRBD1 (6 bases). Trimming took off 3 bases at V and 0 bases at J, with 18 bases between the two ends. The CDR3 consists of 17 residues. The germline CDR1 and CDR2 sequences are SGHRS and YFSETQ.

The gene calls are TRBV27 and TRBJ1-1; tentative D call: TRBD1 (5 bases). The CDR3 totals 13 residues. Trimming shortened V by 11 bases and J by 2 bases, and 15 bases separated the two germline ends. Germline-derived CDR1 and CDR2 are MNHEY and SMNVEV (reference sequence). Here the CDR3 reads CAVRVDRNTEAFF. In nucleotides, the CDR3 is TGTGCCGTCCGAGTCGACAGAAACACTGAAGCTTTCTTT.

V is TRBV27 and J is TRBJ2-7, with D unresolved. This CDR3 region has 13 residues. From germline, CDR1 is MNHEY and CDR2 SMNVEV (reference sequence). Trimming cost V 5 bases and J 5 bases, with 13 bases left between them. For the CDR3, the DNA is TGTGCCAGCAGTCTACCGACTGGTCACGAGCAGTACTTC. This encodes CASSLPTGHEQYF.

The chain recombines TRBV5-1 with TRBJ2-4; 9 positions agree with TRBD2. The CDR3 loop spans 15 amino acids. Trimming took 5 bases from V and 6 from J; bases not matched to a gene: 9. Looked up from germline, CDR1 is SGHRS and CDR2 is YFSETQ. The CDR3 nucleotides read TGCGCCAGCAGTTCGGGTAGCGGGGGAAGAAACATTCAGTACTTC. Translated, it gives CASSSGSGGRNIQYF. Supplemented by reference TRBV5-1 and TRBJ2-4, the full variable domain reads KAGVTQTPRYLIKTRGQQVTLSCSPISGHRSVSWYQQTPGQGLQFLFEYFSETQRNKGNFPGRFSGRQFSNSRSEMNVSTLELGDSALYLCASSSGSGGRNIQYFGAGTRLSVL.

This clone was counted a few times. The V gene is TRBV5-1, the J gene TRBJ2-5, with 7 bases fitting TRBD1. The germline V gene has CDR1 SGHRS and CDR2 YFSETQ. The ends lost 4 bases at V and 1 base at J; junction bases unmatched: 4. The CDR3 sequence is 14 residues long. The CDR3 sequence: CASSRTGSQETQYF. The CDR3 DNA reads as TGCGCCAGCAGCCGGACAGGCTCCCAAGAGACCCAGTACTTC. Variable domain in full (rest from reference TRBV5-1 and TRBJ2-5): KAGVTQTPRYLIKTRGQQVTLSCSPISGHRSVSWYQQTPGQGLQFLFEYFSETQRNKGNFPGRFSGRQFSNSRSEMNVSTLELGDSALYLCASSRTGSQETQYFGPGTRLLVL.

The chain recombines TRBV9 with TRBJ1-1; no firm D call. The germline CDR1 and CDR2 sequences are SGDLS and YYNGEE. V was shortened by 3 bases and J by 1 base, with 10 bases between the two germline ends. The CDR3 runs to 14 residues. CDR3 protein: CASSARLSNTEAFF. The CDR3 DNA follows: TGTGCCAGCAGCGCCCGGTTATCGAACACTGAAGCTTTCTTT.

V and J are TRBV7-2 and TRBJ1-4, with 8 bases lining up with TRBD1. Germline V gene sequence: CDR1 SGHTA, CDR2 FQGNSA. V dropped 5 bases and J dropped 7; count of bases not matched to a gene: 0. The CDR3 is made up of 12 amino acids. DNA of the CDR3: TGTGCCAGCAGCGACAGGGGTGAAAAACTGTTTTTT. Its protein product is CASSDRGEKLFF.

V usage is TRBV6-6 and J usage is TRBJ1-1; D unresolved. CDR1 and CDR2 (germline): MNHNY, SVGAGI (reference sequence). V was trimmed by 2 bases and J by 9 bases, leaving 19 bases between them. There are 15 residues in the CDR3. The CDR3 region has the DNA TGTGCCAGCAGTTACCGAGGCAGCGCTGACCCGAAAGCTTTCTTT. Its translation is CASSYRGSADPKAFF.

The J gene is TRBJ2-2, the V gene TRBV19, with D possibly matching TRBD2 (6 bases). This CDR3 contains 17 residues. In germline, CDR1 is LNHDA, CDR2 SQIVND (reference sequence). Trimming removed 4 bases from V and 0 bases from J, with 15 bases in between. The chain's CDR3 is CASSTASGTSNTGELFF. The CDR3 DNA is TGTGCCAGTAGTACTGCGTCCGGGACTTCGAACACCGGGGAGCTGTTTTTT. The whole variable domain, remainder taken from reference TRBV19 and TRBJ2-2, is DGGITQSPKYLFRKEGQNVTLSCEQNLNHDAMYWYRQDPGQGLRLIYYSQIVNDFQKGDIAEGYSVSREKKESFPLTVTSAQKNPTAFYLCASSTASGTSNTGELFFGEGSRLTVL.

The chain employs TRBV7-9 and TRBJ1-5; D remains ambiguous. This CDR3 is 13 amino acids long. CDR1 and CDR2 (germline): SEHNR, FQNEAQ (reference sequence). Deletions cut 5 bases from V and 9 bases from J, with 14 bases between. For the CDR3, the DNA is TGTGCCAGCAGCCCCGGACTCGGAGGGCCCCAGCATTTT. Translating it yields CASSPGLGGPQHF.

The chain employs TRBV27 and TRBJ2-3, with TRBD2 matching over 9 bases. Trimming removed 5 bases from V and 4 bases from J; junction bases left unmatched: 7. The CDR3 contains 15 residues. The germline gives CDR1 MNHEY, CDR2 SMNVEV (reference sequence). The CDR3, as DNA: TGTGCCAGCAGTCCCATAGCGGGAGCGGCAGATACGCAGTATTTT. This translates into CASSPIAGAADTQYF.

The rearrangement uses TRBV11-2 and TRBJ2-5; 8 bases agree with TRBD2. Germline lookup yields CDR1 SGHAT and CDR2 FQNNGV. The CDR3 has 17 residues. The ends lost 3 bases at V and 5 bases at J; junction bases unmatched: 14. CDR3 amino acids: CASSLHLPAGGGETQYF. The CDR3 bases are TGTGCCAGCAGCTTGCACCTGCCCGCGGGGGGCGGCGAGACCCAGTACTTC.